Listed below are T cell receptor beta chains from one sample, sequenced in a study of control samples from healthy donors and cancer patients. Some clones are missing from TCRdb's copy, which holds only in-frame ones; the method was immunoSEQ multiplex PCR. The sample lists some 200,000 clones, about 95% occurring once. Sequencing was performed on blood. These receptors were collected from a man over 45 in good health. The CDR3 runs from the conserved cysteine through the conserved F or W. The D gene is left open where the match is weak. The size of a clone is reported for some rows only, either as once, few or many, or as a class for expanded clones.

abundance,d_gene,j_gene,v_gene,CDR3aa,CDR3nt
.,.,TRBJ2-5,TRBV7-2,CASSLTGRTWQETQYF,TGTGCCAGCAGCTTAACCGGGCGGACCTGGCAAGAGACCCAGTACTTC
.,.,TRBJ2-1,TRBV19,CASSMFKESNEQFF,TGTGCCAGTAGTATGTTTAAGGAGTCCAATGAGCAGTTCTTC
.,.,TRBJ2-3,TRBV3-1/TRBV3-2,CASSQRASDTQYF,TGTGCCAGCAGCCAACGGGCGTCAGATACGCAGTATTTT
.,.,TRBJ2-1,TRBV5-1,CASFSGTGLSNEQFF,TGCGCCAGCTTTTCCGGGACTGGCCTCTCCAATGAGCAGTTCTTC
.,.,TRBJ1-1,TRBV10-3,CAIKSREDTEAFF,TGTGCCATCAAGTCACGGGAGGACACTGAAGCTTTCTTT
.,TRBD1,TRBJ2-5,TRBV6-5,CASSSGTGLKTQYF,TGTGCCAGCAGTTCCGGGACAGGGTTAAAGACCCAGTACTTC
.,.,TRBJ1-4,TRBV18,CASSPREGDEKLFF,TGTGCCAGCTCACCAAGAGAGGGGGACGAAAAACTGTTTTTT
.,TRBD1,TRBJ1-2,TRBV7-6,CASSLAGTGDYGYTF,TGTGCCAGCAGCTTAGCCGGGACAGGCGACTATGGCTACACCTTC
.,.,TRBJ1-6,TRBV3-1/TRBV3-2,CASSQVSGATNNSPLHF,TGTGCCAGCAGCCAAGTATCTGGGGCTACAAATAATTCACCCCTCCACTTT
.,.,TRBJ1-5,TRBV28,CASSSTPDLSNQPQHF,TGTGCCAGCAGTTCTACCCCGGACCTTAGCAATCAGCCCCAGCATTTT
once,.,TRBJ1-1,TRBV5-4,CASSFPSGNTEAFF,TGTGCCAGCAGCTTCCCATCCGGGAACACTGAAGCTTTCTTT
few,.,TRBJ1-3,TRBV25-1,CASNQGAAGNTIYF,TGTGCCAGCAACCAAGGGGCAGCTGGAAACACCATATATTTT
.,.,TRBJ2-2,TRBV3-1/TRBV3-2,CASSHWAGELFF,TGTGCCAGCAGCCACTGGGCCGGGGAGCTGTTTTTT
.,TRBD1,TRBJ1-1,TRBV9,CASSVLGTVNTEAFF,TGTGCCAGCAGCGTTTTGGGGACAGTGAACACTGAAGCTTTCTTT
once,.,TRBJ1-1,TRBV30,CASSGRGWNTEAFF,TGTGCCTCCTCCGGGAGGGGGTGGAACACTGAAGCTTTCTTT
.,TRBD1,TRBJ1-6,TRBV3-1/TRBV3-2,CASSQWTGGSPLHF,TGTGCCAGCAGCCAGTGGACAGGCGGTTCACCCCTCCACTTT
.,TRBD1,TRBJ2-3,TRBV15,CATSRPQGARTDTQYF,TGTGCCACCAGCAGGCCTCAGGGGGCGCGGACAGATACGCAGTATTTT
.,.,TRBJ1-5,TRBV3-1/TRBV3-2,CASSQGGLYQPQHF,TGTGCCAGCAGCCAAGGGGGTCTATATCAGCCCCAGCATTTT
.,.,TRBJ1-2,TRBV5-1,CASRPQGDQGYGYTF,TGCGCCAGCAGACCTCAGGGAGACCAGGGGTATGGCTACACCTTC
.,.,TRBJ2-7,TRBV3-1/TRBV3-2,CASSHRAASSYEQYF,TGTGCCAGCAGCCACCGGGCAGCGAGCTCCTACGAGCAGTACTTC
once,.,TRBJ2-3,TRBV14,CASSWDNSDTQYF,TGTGCCAGCAGCTGGGATAACTCAGATACGCAGTATTTT
.,.,TRBJ1-5,TRBV2,CASSVQRNQPQHF,TGTGCCAGCAGTGTACAGCGAAATCAGCCCCAGCATTTT
.,TRBD1,TRBJ2-1,TRBV7-9,CASSFSGTGVHNEQFF,TGTGCCAGCAGCTTTTCCGGGACAGGGGTCCACAATGAGCAGTTCTTC
.,TRBD2,TRBJ2-1,TRBV7-9,CASVEPTSRNEQFF,TGTGCCAGCGTTGAGCCGACTAGCAGGAATGAGCAGTTCTTC
.,.,TRBJ1-1,TRBV29-1,CSVLTGRSFVNTEAFF,TGCAGCGTCTTGACGGGACGAAGTTTCGTGAACACTGAAGCTTTCTTT
.,.,TRBJ1-1,TRBV7-6,CASRKWLRGRVNTEAFF,TGTGCCAGCAGGAAGTGGTTGAGAGGGAGGGTGAACACTGAAGCTTTCTTT
.,.,TRBJ1-4,TRBV7-9,CASSPPSDIGKLFF,TGTGCCAGCAGCCCTCCCTCGGACATTGGGAAACTGTTTTTT
.,.,TRBJ2-2,TRBV5-4,CASSLDGPAGPGELFF,TGTGCCAGCAGCCTCGACGGACCTGCGGGGCCCGGGGAGCTGTTTTTT
.,.,TRBJ1-4,TRBV30,CAWNPGMSGAGEKLFF,TGTGCCTGGAACCCTGGGATGTCGGGAGCTGGTGAAAAACTGTTTTTT
.,.,TRBJ1-5,TRBV3-1/TRBV3-2,CASSPTSGGTNQPQHF,TGTGCCAGCAGCCCGACATCGGGTGGAACTAATCAGCCCCAGCATTTT
.,.,TRBJ1-6,TRBV6-2/TRBV6-3,CASSSGRTAYNSPLHF,TGTGCCAGCAGCTCCGGACGGACCGCCTATAATTCACCCCTCCACTTT
.,.,TRBJ1-3,TRBV6-5,CASSYSISGVENLLYF,TGTGCCAGCAGTTACTCGATTTCAGGGGTCGAAAACCTTCTATATTTT
.,TRBD1,TRBJ1-3,TRBV9,CASSAGGWVGNTIYF,TGTGCCAGCAGCGCAGGGGGCTGGGTAGGAAACACCATATATTTT
.,.,TRBJ1-6,TRBV29-1,CSVKSGTSYNSPLHF,TGCAGCGTTAAATCAGGGACCTCCTATAATTCACCCCTCCACTTT
few,.,TRBJ1-6,TRBV2,CASSDEATDSPLHF,TGTGCCAGCAGTGATGAGGCGACAGATTCACCCCTCCACTTT
once,TRBD1,TRBJ1-2,TRBV15,CATSSQGARHGYTF,TGTGCCACCAGCAGCCAGGGGGCCCGGCATGGCTACACCTTC
.,.,TRBJ1-1,TRBV5-1,CASSSLGGTEAFF,TGCGCCAGCAGCAGTCTGGGGGGGACTGAAGCTTTCTTT
.,.,TRBJ2-5,TRBV2,CAGSGQVQETQYF,TGTGCCGGCAGTGGCCAGGTTCAAGAGACCCAGTACTTC
.,.,TRBJ1-5,TRBV11-2,CASSPGESLYSNQPQHF,TGTGCCAGCAGCCCTGGCGAGAGCTTGTATAGCAATCAGCCCCAGCATTTT
.,TRBD2,TRBJ2-3,TRBV10-3,CAISESSISGGRTDTQYF,TGTGCCATCAGTGAAAGTAGCATAAGCGGGGGGCGCACAGATACGCAGTATTTT
.,.,TRBJ1-6,TRBV5-6,CASSLGSQELTLHF,TGTGCCAGCAGCTTGGGCTCCCAGGAGCTAACCCTCCACTTT
few,.,TRBJ2-2,TRBV2,CASTSMNTGELFF,TGTGCCAGCACCTCGATGAACACCGGGGAGCTGTTTTTT
.,TRBD1,TRBJ2-5,TRBV5-1,CASSSRGQGDGSQYF,TGCGCCAGCAGCTCGCGGGGACAGGGGGACGGGTCCCAGTACTTC